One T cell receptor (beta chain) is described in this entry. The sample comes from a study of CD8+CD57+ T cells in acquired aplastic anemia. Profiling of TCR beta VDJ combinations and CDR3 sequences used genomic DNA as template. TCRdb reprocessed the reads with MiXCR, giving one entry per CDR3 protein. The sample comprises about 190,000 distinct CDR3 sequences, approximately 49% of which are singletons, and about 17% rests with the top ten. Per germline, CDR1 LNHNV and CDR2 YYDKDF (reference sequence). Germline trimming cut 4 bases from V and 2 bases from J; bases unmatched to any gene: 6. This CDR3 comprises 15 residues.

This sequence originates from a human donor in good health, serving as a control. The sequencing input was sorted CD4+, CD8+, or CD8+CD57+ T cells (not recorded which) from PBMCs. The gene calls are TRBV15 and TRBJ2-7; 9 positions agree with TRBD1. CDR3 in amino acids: CATSIWTGVPYEQYF. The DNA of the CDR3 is TGTGCCACCAGCATCTGGACAGGGGTTCCCTACGAGCAGTACTTC.